This T cell receptor beta chain appears in the sequencing data of a study of radiation and T cells in renal cell carcinoma. At the level of the study: Nephrectomy followed 15 Gy stereotactic body radiation by 4 weeks.

With regard to this clone: Antigen unknown.

Trimming took 2 bases from V and 5 from J; bases not matched to a gene: 9. CDR1 SGHKS and CDR2 YYEKEE come from the germline V gene (reference sequence). The CDR3 loop spans 16 amino acids. Points from the study as a whole: Top tumor clonotypes rose in blood 2 weeks post-radiation, then contracted.

The time point was: baseline pretreatment blood. Treatment meaning: 15 Gy SBRT to primary tumor, nephrectomy 4 weeks later. Serial blood draws occurred at baseline and 2 and 4 weeks post-SBRT. Clear cell pathology was present in this patient's renal cell carcinoma. Repertoires were generated with immunoSEQ multiplex PCR, while TCRdb's copy carries only in-frame clones and drops some. This table holds about 130,000 clones, roughly four fifths found once. This receptor was identified in a woman aged 60-75 years with renal cell carcinoma. Specimen: blood, collected from a patient whose treatment included radiotherapy and nephrectomy. The V gene is TRBV5-5, the J gene TRBJ2-3; 9 nucleotides agree with TRBD1. CDR3 DNA sequence: TGTGCCAGCAGCTTTCGCAGGACAGGGGAAGGAGATACGCAGTATTTT. Translating gives CASSFRRTGEGDTQYF.